This TCR beta chain appears in the sequencing data of a study of T cell responses to AZD1222 COVID-19 vaccine. Overall study: It was second doses at about 4 or about 12 weeks that were pooled.

Whole-study results and caveats: Two AZD1222 doses significantly raised spike-specific TCR breadth and depth over controls. Baseline testing showed seropositivity in only five or six AZD1222 recipients.

Sequenced by immunoSEQ multiplex PCR; TCRdb stores in-frame clones only, minus some. The table has about 120,000 clones, approximately 85% seen once. V was shortened by 4 bases and J by 5 bases, with 3 bases between the two germline ends. This CDR3 is 12 amino acids long. CDR1 is MGHRA and CDR2 is YSYEKL in the germline V gene. For this clone: What it recognizes is unknown.

The sequences come from peripheral blood, collected on day 0 of AZD1222 vaccination. The V call is TRBV4-1, the J call TRBJ1-6; D gene uncertain. This receptor was obtained from an adult in good health. CDR3: CASSPNNSPLHF. The DNA for the CDR3 is TGCGCCAGCAGCCCAAATAATTCACCCCTCCACTTT.